Shown below are 32 T cell receptor beta chains from a single sample sequenced in a study of cytomegalovirus exposure and HLA in healthy donors. Sequencing was performed with immunoSEQ multiplex PCR; in TCRdb, only in-frame clones are kept and a portion is missing. The sample consists of some 180,000 clones, around 80% of them appearing once. Sample: PBMCs. These receptor sequences come from a young woman in good health and CMV-seronegative.

The chain joins TRBV6-5 to TRBJ2-1, with 7 bases aligning to TRBD2. The CDR3 sequence is 14 residues long. The germline V gene has CDR1 MNHEY and CDR2 SVGAGI. V was pared by 2 bases and J by 6 bases, with 4 bases of the junction left unmatched. The CDR3 DNA reads as TGTGCCAGCAGTTACGCGGGAGCAAGCAATGAGCAGTTCTTC. Amino acid sequence: CASSYAGASNEQFF.

The sample holds one count of this clone. The chain is built from TRBV5-1 and TRBJ1-4; D remains ambiguous. The CDR3 consists of 15 residues. Germline V gives CDR1 SGHRS, CDR2 YFSETQ. The V gene lost 1 base and the J gene lost 10 bases, with 17 bases spanning the gap. The DNA of the CDR3 is TGCGCCAGCAGCTTGTTCTATCCGGGAGATGGAAAACTGTTTTTT. It yields the protein CASSLFYPGDGKLFF.

This clone came up a few times. The chain carries TRBV2 and TRBJ2-7; D unresolved. The CDR3 runs 13 residues. The V gene's germline CDR1 is SNHLY and CDR2 FYNNEI. Deletions cut 0 bases from V and 3 bases from J, with 6 bases between. In nucleotides, the CDR3 is TGTGCCAGCAGTGAAGCGAGATACTACGAGCAGTACTTC. This encodes CASSEARYYEQYF. Drawing the rest from reference TRBV2 and TRBJ2-7, the complete variable domain is EPEVTQTPSHQVTQMGQEVILRCVPISNHLYFYWYRQILGQKVEFLVSFYNNEISEKSEIFDDQFSVERPDGSNFTLKIRSTKLEDSAMYFCASSEARYYEQYFGPGTRLTVT.

This clone appeared a single time. V gene TRBV6-5 combines with J gene TRBJ1-1; D is unresolved. V shed 2 bases and J shed 6 bases, with 16 bases lying between them. This CDR3 has 15 residues. Germline loops: CDR1 MNHEY, CDR2 SVGAGI. Here the CDR3 DNA reads TGTGCCAGCAGTTACCTCCTGACCGAGGCGGCTGAAGCTTTCTTT. This sequence encodes CASSYLLTEAAEAFF.

The J gene is TRBJ1-6, the V gene TRBV6-4; possible D gene TRBD1, 6 bases. Germline-derived CDR1 and CDR2 are MRHNA and SNTAGT. The CDR3 covers 14 residues. V gave up 6 bases and J gave up 5 bases, with 11 bases separating them. CDR3 sequence reads: CASRKGGHNSPLHF. The DNA of the CDR3 is TGTGCCAGCAGGAAAGGGGGACATAATTCACCCCTCCACTTT.

Here the CDR3 reads CSVERAGASTDTQYF. The CDR3 region has the DNA TGCAGCGTCGAAAGAGCGGGGGCTAGCACAGATACGCAGTATTTT. The chain recombines TRBV29-1 with TRBJ2-3, with TRBD2 matching over 8 bases. CDR1 and CDR2 from the germline V gene are SQVTM and ANQGSEA. V lost 6 bases, J lost 0 bases, and 8 bases stayed unmatched. The CDR3 is 15 residues long.

This clone was seen repeatedly, ten times or more. The chain carries TRBV6-1 and TRBJ2-1; the match to TRBD1 covers 11 bases. The V gene end was trimmed by 7 bases and the J gene end by 6 bases; junction bases not matched to a gene: 5. The CDR3 sequence is 14 residues long. Germline CDR1 is MNHNS and CDR2 is SASEGT. The CDR3 bases are TGTGCCAGCAACGCCGGGACAGGGGGCAATGAGCAGTTCTTC. Translating it yields CASNAGTGGNEQFF.

The chain joins TRBV28 to TRBJ2-3; 8 bases fit TRBD1. Germline CDR1 is MDHEN and CDR2 is SYDVKM. This CDR3 is 13 amino acids long. V lost 8 bases and J lost 2; bases outside the gene matches: 3. The CDR3: CASSQGVTDTQYF. The CDR3 region has the DNA TGTGCCAGCTCACAGGGGGTCACAGATACGCAGTATTTT.

J is TRBJ1-3 and V is TRBV29-1; 11 bases match TRBD1. This CDR3 spans 14 amino acids. Trimming removed 6 bases from V and 4 bases from J; junction bases left unmatched: 5. Germline CDR1 is SQVTM and CDR2 is ANQGSEA. The CDR3 is CSVGTGGGGNTIYF. The CDR3 nucleotides are TGCAGCGTCGGGACAGGGGGAGGAGGAAACACCATATATTTT.

This clone was counted a few times. The rearrangement joins TRBV7-6 to TRBJ2-3, with D possibly matching TRBD1 (6 bases). Germline CDR1 is SGHVS and CDR2 is FNYEAQ. This CDR3 comprises 14 residues. The V and J ends lost 5 bases and 2 bases respectively, with 11 bases between them. CDR3 protein: CASSGRTDTDTQYF. The DNA for the CDR3 is TGTGCCAGCAGCGGACGGACAGACACAGATACGCAGTATTTT.

This chain connects TRBV19 to TRBJ2-3; maybe TRBD2 (6 bases). V gave up 5 bases and J gave up 6 bases, with 15 bases separating them. This CDR3 region has 14 residues. Germline V gene lookup returns CDR1 LNHDA and CDR2 SQIVND (reference sequence). CDR3 residues: CASSAGPGFDTQYF. CDR3 DNA sequence: TGTGCCAGTAGTGCGGGGCCGGGGTTCGATACGCAGTATTTT.

V gene TRBV4-2 combines with J gene TRBJ2-7; 10 bases are a match to TRBD2. The CDR3 covers 18 residues. V lost 0 bases, J lost 2 bases, and 10 bases stayed unmatched. Looked up from germline, CDR1 is LGHNA and CDR2 is YNFKEQ. The CDR3 spells CASSQESLVAGGAYEQYF. The CDR3 DNA reads TGTGCCAGCAGCCAAGAGTCACTTGTAGCGGGAGGTGCCTACGAGCAGTACTTC.

This clone was recorded at least ten times. V usage is TRBV5-1 and J usage is TRBJ2-7, with TRBD2 matching over 12 bases. This CDR3 comprises 15 residues. V was clipped by 4 bases and J by 3 bases; unmatched bases: 5. Germline V CDR1 and CDR2: SGHRS, YFSETQ. CDR3 amino acids: CASSHTSGGIYEQYF. The CDR3 bases are TGCGCCAGCAGCCATACTAGCGGGGGGATCTACGAGCAGTACTTC.

Regarding this clone: This CDR3 is also generated by other DNA sequences in the sample. This sequence joins TRBV5-1 and TRBJ1-5; 7 bases are a match to TRBD1. Germline trimming cut 2 bases from V and 4 bases from J; bases unmatched to any gene: 0. This CDR3 comprises 13 residues. CDR1 SGHRS and CDR2 YFSETQ come from the germline V gene. The CDR3 coding sequence is TGCGCCAGCAGCTTACAGGGGAATCAGCCCCAGCATTTT. This gives the protein CASSLQGNQPQHF.

The CDR3 sequence: CASRQGNQPQHF. DNA of the CDR3: TGTGCCAGTCGACAGGGAAATCAGCCCCAGCATTTT. This chain connects TRBV6-5 to TRBJ1-5, with 7 bases that match TRBD1. The trim removed 9 bases at V and 4 bases at J, leaving 3 bases unmatched. Germline V gene sequence: CDR1 MNHEY, CDR2 SVGAGI. This CDR3 contains 12 residues.

This chain uses TRBV2 with TRBJ2-7; D remains ambiguous. There are 13 residues in the CDR3. The germline V and J ends were trimmed by 6 bases and 6 bases, with 15 bases remaining between them. Germline CDR1 and CDR2: SNHLY and FYNNEI. This chain's CDR3 is CASSGCFYCEQYF. The DNA of the CDR3 is TGTGCCAGCAGCGGGTGTTTTTATTGCGAGCAGTACTTC.

The V gene is TRBV6-5, the J gene TRBJ2-1, with TRBD2 matching 9 bases. Germline V gene data show CDR1 as MNHEY and CDR2 as SVGAGI. J was trimmed by 3 bases and V by 3 bases; bases with no gene match: 3. This CDR3 has 15 residues. CDR3 loop: CASSYGTSLYNEQFF. The CDR3 DNA sequence: TGTGCCAGCAGTTATGGGACTAGCCTCTACAATGAGCAGTTCTTC.

The chain carries TRBV25-1 and TRBJ2-7; 10 nucleotides line up with TRBD1. CDR3 length equals 15 residues. In germline, CDR1 is MGHDK, CDR2 SYGVNS. With V trimmed by 3 bases and J by 4 bases, 6 bases remained unmatched. CDR3 coding DNA: TGTGCCAGCAGTGATTCCGGGACAGGGGAGTACGAGCAGTACTTC. It translates to CASSDSGTGEYEQYF.

This rearrangement joins TRBV4-1 to TRBJ2-7; TRBD2 aligns across 12 bases. In germline, CDR1 is MGHRA, CDR2 YSYEKL. J was trimmed by 4 bases and V by 5 bases; bases with no gene match: 12. This CDR3 region has 17 residues. The CDR3 coding sequence is TGCGCCAGCAGCGACCGACTAGCGGGAGACGGGCCTTACGAGCAGTACTTC. Translation: CASSDRLAGDGPYEQYF.

The CDR3 is CASRDFRTGTHGYTF. The CDR3 DNA sequence: TGTGCCAGCAGGGATTTCAGGACAGGGACCCATGGCTACACCTTC. The chain employs TRBV5-4 and TRBJ1-2; TRBD1 agrees at 8 bases. V shed 5 bases, J shed 6 bases, and the junction held 12 bases outside the gene matches. The CDR3 length is 15 residues. The germline gives CDR1 SGHNT, CDR2 YYREEE (reference sequence).

This clone was recorded a few times. The chain uses TRBV5-1 and TRBJ1-5, with D possibly matching TRBD1 (5 bases). Germline V gives CDR1 SGHRS, CDR2 YFSETQ. The CDR3 sequence is 15 residues long. Trimming left V 4 bases short and J 7 bases short, with 18 bases between. The CDR3 region has the DNA TGCGCCAGCAGCCTGGACGGACACGATGACCAGCCCCAGCATTTT. It yields the protein CASSLDGHDDQPQHF. Filled out from reference TRBV5-1 and TRBJ1-5, the complete variable domain reads KAGVTQTPRYLIKTRGQQVTLSCSPISGHRSVSWYQQTPGQGLQFLFEYFSETQRNKGNFPGRFSGRQFSNSRSEMNVSTLELGDSALYLCASSLDGHDDQPQHFGDGTRLSIL.

The V gene is TRBV5-1, the J gene TRBJ1-5; 11 bases match TRBD1. Germline CDR1 and CDR2: SGHRS and YFSETQ. V trimming: 4 bases; J trimming: 7 bases; junction bases outside the gene matches: 4. This CDR3 comprises 14 residues. The CDR3 sequence is CASSTGTGGQPQHF. For the CDR3, the DNA is TGCGCCAGCAGCACCGGGACAGGGGGACAGCCCCAGCATTTT.

The V gene is TRBV11-3, the J gene TRBJ2-7; 7 bases map to TRBD1. The length of the CDR3 is 14 residues. The germline CDR1 and CDR2 sequences are SGHNT and YENEEA. After removal of 5 bases from V and 5 bases from J, the junction contained 9 bases not matched to a gene. CDR3 loop: CASSIHRGSNEQYF. Written as DNA, the CDR3 is TGTGCCAGCAGCATCCACAGGGGTTCCAACGAGCAGTACTTC.

V is TRBV7-9 and J is TRBJ1-1; tentative D call: TRBD1 (6 bases). This CDR3 is 14 amino acids long. Germline V gives CDR1 SEHNR, CDR2 FQNEAQ (reference sequence). V lost 6 bases and J 1 base, leaving 12 bases between the germline ends. Written as DNA, the CDR3 is TGTGCCAGCAGTTCGGGACACCGGAACACTGAAGCTTTCTTT. This encodes CASSSGHRNTEAFF. The whole variable domain, filled in from reference TRBV7-9 and TRBJ1-1, reads DTGVSQNPRHKITKRGQNVTFRCDPISEHNRLYWYRQTLGQGPEFLTYFQNEAQLEKSRLLSDRFSAERPKGSFSTLEIQRTEQGDSAMYLCASSSGHRNTEAFFGQGTRLTVV.

The chain couples TRBV6-1 to TRBJ2-6; 7 bases are shared with TRBD1. V shed 0 bases and J 0 bases; nucleotides not matched to a gene: 14. The CDR3 extends over 21 amino acids. CDR1 is MNHNS and CDR2 is SASEGT in the germline V gene. The CDR3 is CASSEADRFQIPSSGANVLTF. The CDR3 bases are TGTGCCAGCAGTGAAGCGGACAGGTTCCAAATTCCCAGCTCTGGGGCCAACGTCCTGACTTTC.

This chain joins TRBV30 and TRBJ1-1; maybe TRBD1 (5 bases). The CDR3 loop spans 18 amino acids. Trimming took off 0 bases at V and 2 bases at J, with 22 bases between the two ends. Per the germline V gene, CDR1 is GTSNPN and CDR2 is SVGIG (reference sequence). The CDR3 DNA follows: TGTGCCTGGAGTGTACAAAGGACCTTCCGGCAGGGTAACACTGAAGCTTTCTTT. Encoded protein: CAWSVQRTFRQGNTEAFF.

The genes are TRBV6-5 and TRBJ1-3; D remains ambiguous. The V end lost 6 bases, the J end lost 2 bases, and 11 bases lay between the germline ends. CDR1 is MNHEY, CDR2 SVGAGI, per germline. The CDR3 covers 14 residues. For the CDR3, the DNA is TGTGCCAGCAGCCCGGGTCCCACTGGAAACACCATATATTTT. Translated, it gives CASSPGPTGNTIYF.

The V call is TRBV6-1, the J call TRBJ1-2; 7 bases match TRBD1. Trimming took 4 bases from V and 9 from J; bases not matched to a gene: 5. The CDR3 length is 12 residues. Germline V gene sequence: CDR1 MNHNS, CDR2 SASEGT. In DNA form, the CDR3 reads TGTGCCAGCAGTGGACAGGGTTTAAGCTACACCTTC. This translates into CASSGQGLSYTF.

The chain recombines TRBV6-6 with TRBJ2-7, with a possible D match to TRBD1 (5 bases). This CDR3 is built from 14 residues. V gave up 0 bases and J gave up 5 bases, with 11 bases separating them. Germline V gene sequence: CDR1 MNHNY, CDR2 SVGAGI (reference sequence). DNA for the CDR3: TGTGCCAGCAGTTACTCGGCAGGGATGAACGAGCAGTACTTC. The encoded protein is CASSYSAGMNEQYF.

The rearrangement links TRBV4-1 to TRBJ1-1; 8 bases match TRBD1. Per the germline V gene, CDR1 is MGHRA and CDR2 is YSYEKL. The CDR3 is 14 amino acids. Losses at the gene ends were 3 bases for V and 5 bases for J; bases not matched to a gene: 5. The CDR3 sequence: CASSHGQGGTEAFF. CDR3 nucleotide sequence: TGCGCCAGCAGCCACGGACAGGGTGGGACTGAAGCTTTCTTT.

The chain couples TRBV19 to TRBJ2-7, with TRBD2 identical over 15 bases. Germline CDR1 and CDR2: LNHDA and SQIVND (reference sequence). V lost 5 bases and J lost 7; bases outside the gene matches: 12. The CDR3 has 17 amino acids. In DNA form, the CDR3 reads TGTGCCAGTAGTGCACCGGGACTAGCGGGAGGTACGCGGGAGCAGTACTTC. It is translated as CASSAPGLAGGTREQYF.

This clone was seen only once. The V call is TRBV11-3, the J call TRBJ1-2, with D maybe TRBD1 (5 bases). V was pared by 1 base and J by 8 bases, with 17 bases between. This CDR3 region has 15 residues. CDR1 and CDR2 from the germline V gene are SGHNT and YENEEA. The CDR3 region has the DNA TGTGCCAGCAGCTTAGGGCAGGGCCATATCAGGGGCTACACCTTC. It encodes CASSLGQGHIRGYTF.